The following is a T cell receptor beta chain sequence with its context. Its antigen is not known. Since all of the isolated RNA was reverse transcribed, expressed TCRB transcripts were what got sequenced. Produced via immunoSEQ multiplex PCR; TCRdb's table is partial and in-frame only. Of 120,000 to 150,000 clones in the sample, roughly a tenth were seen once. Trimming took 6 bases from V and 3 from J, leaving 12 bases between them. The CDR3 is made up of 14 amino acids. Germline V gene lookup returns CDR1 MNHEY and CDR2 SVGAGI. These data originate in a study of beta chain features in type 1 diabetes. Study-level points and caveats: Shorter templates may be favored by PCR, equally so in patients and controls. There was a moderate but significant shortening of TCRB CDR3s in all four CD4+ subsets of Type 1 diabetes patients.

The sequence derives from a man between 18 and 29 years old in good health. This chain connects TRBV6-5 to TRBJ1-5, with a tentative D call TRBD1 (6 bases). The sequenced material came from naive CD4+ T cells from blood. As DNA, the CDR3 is TGTGCCAGCAGCAGGGGACGGTTCAATCAGCCCCAGCATTTT. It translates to CASSRGRFNQPQHF.